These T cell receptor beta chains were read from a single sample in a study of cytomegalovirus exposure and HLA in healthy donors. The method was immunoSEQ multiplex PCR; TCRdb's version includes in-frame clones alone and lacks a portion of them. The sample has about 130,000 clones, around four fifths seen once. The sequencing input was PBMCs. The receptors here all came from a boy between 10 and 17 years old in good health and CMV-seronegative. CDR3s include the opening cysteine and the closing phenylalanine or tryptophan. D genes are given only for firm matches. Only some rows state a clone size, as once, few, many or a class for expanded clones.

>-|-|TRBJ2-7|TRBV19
CASRLEGDEQYF
TGTGCCAGTAGGCTTGAGGGGGACGAGCAGTACTTC
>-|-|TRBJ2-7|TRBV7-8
CASSIYRGAGYEQYF
TGTGCCAGCAGCATATACCGGGGGGCAGGCTACGAGCAGTACTTC
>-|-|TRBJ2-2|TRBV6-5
CASNRGTGELFF
TGTGCCAGCAATCGAGGCACCGGGGAGCTGTTTTTT
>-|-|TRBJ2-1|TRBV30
CAWSVLGDYNEQFF
TGTGCCTGGAGTGTACTCGGAGACTACAATGAGCAGTTCTTC
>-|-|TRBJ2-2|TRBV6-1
CASTQEGTGELFF
TGTGCCAGCACTCAGGAGGGCACCGGGGAGCTGTTTTTT
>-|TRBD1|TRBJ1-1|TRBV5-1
CASSTGAYTEAFF
TGCGCCAGCAGCACAGGGGCATACACTGAAGCTTTCTTT
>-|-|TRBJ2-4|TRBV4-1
CASSQLTGQYIQYF
TGCGCCAGCAGCCAATTAACAGGTCAATACATTCAGTACTTC
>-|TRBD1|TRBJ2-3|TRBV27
CASRRTGALGDTQYF
TGTGCCAGCAGAAGAACAGGGGCCCTAGGTGATACGCAGTATTTT
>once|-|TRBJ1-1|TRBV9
CASSPREGTNTEAFF
TGTGCCAGCAGCCCTCGGGAGGGTACTAACACTGAAGCTTTCTTT
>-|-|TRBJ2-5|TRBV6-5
CASSGWDKRETQYF
TGTGCCAGCAGTGGGTGGGACAAAAGAGAGACCCAGTACTTC
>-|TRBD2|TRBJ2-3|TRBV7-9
CASSPLGGGSGDTQYF
TGTGCCAGCAGTCCACTGGGTGGCGGGAGTGGCGATACGCAGTATTTT
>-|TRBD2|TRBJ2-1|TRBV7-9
CASSSPGGGEQFF
TGTGCCAGCAGCTCGCCGGGGGGAGGGGAGCAGTTCTTC
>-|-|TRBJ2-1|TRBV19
CASRTASLERNEQFF
TGTGCCAGTAGAACGGCCAGTCTAGAACGGAATGAGCAGTTCTTC
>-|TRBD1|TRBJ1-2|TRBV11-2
CASSSPLIRGLGGYTF
TGTGCCAGCAGCTCCCCCCTTATCAGGGGGCTGGGTGGCTACACCTTC
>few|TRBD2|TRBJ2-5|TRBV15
CATSRDEIAGGKETQYF
TGTGCCACCAGCAGAGACGAGATAGCGGGAGGGAAAGAGACCCAGTACTTC
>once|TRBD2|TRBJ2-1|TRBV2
CASSGAGTSGRPWYNEQFF
TGTGCCAGCAGTGGGGCCGGGACTAGCGGGAGGCCATGGTACAATGAGCAGTTCTTC
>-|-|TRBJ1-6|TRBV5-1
CASSLDLRSPLHF
TGCGCCAGCAGCTTGGATCTCCGTTCACCCCTCCACTTT
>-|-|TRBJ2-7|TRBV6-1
CASSGTGLNEQYF
TGTGCCAGCAGTGGCACAGGGTTGAACGAGCAGTACTTC
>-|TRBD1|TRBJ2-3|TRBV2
CASSPDRGQTDTQYF
TGTGCCAGCAGTCCGGACAGGGGGCAAACAGATACGCAGTATTTT
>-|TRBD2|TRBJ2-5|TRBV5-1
CASSFRLAGEETQYF
TGCGCCAGCAGCTTTAGACTAGCGGGAGAGGAGACCCAGTACTTC
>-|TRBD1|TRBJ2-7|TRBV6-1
CASSEKGGTGSGEQYF
TGTGCCAGCAGTGAAAAAGGGGGGACAGGGTCCGGCGAGCAGTACTTC
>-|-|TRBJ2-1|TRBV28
CASQFISEQFF
TGTGCCAGTCAGTTTATAAGTGAGCAGTTCTTC
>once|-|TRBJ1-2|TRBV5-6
CASSPPQGPDYGYTF
TGTGCCAGCAGCCCTCCGCAGGGGCCGGACTATGGCTACACCTTC
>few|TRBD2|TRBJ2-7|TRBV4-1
CASTVDGGSSYEQYF
TGCGCCAGCACCGTGGATGGCGGGAGCTCCTACGAGCAGTACTTC
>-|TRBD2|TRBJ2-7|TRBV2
CASSERTSIKHYEQYF
TGTGCCAGCAGTGAAAGGACTAGCATAAAACACTACGAGCAGTACTTC
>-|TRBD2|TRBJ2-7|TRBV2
CASSEIGLFEREGSSYEQYF
TGTGCCAGCAGTGAAATTGGGCTATTCGAGCGGGAGGGCAGCTCCTACGAGCAGTACTTC
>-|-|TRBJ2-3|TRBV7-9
CASSLDPAAPTDTQYF
TGTGCCAGCAGCTTAGATCCCGCGGCGCCTACAGATACGCAGTATTTT
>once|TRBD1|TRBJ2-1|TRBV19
CASSAGQGLWEQFF
TGTGCCAGTAGTGCCGGACAGGGGTTATGGGAGCAGTTCTTC
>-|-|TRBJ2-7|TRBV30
CAWSLSFYEQYF
TGTGCCTGGAGTTTAAGCTTCTACGAGCAGTACTTC
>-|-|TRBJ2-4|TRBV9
CASSVDDRSNIQYF
TGTGCCAGCAGCGTAGATGACAGATCGAACATTCAGTACTTC
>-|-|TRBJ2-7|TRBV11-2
CASSLVSVAPYEQYF
TGTGCCAGCAGCTTAGTTTCTGTGGCACCCTACGAGCAGTACTTC
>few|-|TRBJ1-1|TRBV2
CASSESGGGTEAFF
TGTGCCAGCAGTGAATCCGGGGGAGGCACTGAAGCTTTCTTT
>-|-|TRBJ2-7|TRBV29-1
CSARDTLGEQYF
TGCAGCGCTCGGGACACCCTGGGCGAGCAGTACTTC
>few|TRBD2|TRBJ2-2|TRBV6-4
CASSTSGSQVGELFF
TGTGCCAGCAGTACTAGCGGGAGTCAGGTCGGGGAGCTGTTTTTT
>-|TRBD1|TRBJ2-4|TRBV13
CASSSGQMRLNIQYF
TGTGCCAGCAGCTCGGGACAGATGCGTCTAAACATTCAGTACTTC
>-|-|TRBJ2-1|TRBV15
CATSRGNRGNEQFF
TGTGCCACCAGCAGAGGGAACCGAGGCAATGAGCAGTTCTTC
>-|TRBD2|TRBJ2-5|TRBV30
CACPDRAGQETQYF
TGTGCCTGCCCCGACCGAGCGGGACAAGAGACCCAGTACTTC
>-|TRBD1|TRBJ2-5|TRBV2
CASSLWTGVETQYF
TGTGCCAGCAGTCTCTGGACAGGGGTAGAGACCCAGTACTTC
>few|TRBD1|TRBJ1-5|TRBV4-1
CASSPHGQEDGDQPQHF
TGCGCCAGCAGCCCCCACGGACAGGAAGATGGAGATCAGCCCCAGCATTTT
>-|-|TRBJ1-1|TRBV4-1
CASSQVSREWGTEAFF
TGCGCCAGCAGCCAAGTGAGCCGGGAGTGGGGGACTGAAGCTTTCTTT